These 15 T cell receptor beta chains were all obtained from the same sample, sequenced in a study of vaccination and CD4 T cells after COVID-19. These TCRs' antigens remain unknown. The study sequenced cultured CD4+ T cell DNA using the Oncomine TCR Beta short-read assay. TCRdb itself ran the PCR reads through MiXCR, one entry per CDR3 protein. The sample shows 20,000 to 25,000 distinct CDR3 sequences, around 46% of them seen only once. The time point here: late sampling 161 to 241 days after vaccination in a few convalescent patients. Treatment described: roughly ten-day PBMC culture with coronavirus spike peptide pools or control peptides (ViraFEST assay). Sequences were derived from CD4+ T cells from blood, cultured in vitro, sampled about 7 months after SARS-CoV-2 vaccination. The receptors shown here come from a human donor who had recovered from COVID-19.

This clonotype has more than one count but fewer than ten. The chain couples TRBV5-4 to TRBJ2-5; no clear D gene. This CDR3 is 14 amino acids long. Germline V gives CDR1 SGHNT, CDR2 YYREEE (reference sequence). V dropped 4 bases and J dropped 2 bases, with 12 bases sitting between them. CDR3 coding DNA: TGTGCCAGCAGCCCGCCCGGCGTACAAGAGACCCAGTACTTC. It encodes CASSPPGVQETQYF.

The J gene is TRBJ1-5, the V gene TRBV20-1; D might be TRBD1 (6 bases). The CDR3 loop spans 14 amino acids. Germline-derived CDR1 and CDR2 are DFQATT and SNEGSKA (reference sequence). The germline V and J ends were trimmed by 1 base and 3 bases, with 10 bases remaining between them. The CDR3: CSARGGGVNQPQHF. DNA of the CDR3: TGCAGTGCTAGAGGAGGGGGTGTCAATCAGCCCCAGCATTTT.

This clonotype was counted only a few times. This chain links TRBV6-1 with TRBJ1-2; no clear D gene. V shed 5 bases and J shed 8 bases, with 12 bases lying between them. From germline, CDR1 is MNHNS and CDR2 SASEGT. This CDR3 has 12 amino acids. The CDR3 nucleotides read TGTGCCAGCAGTCTGACCAATGACGGCTACACCTTC. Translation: CASSLTNDGYTF.

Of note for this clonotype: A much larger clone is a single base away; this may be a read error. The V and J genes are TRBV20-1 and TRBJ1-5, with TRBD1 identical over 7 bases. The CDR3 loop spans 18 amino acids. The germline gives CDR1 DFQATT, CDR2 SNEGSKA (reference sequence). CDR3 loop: CSARVPTRRQGGGQLQHF. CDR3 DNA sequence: TGCAGTGCTAGAGTACCTACCCGGCGACAGGGAGGAGGTCAGCTCCAGCATTTT.

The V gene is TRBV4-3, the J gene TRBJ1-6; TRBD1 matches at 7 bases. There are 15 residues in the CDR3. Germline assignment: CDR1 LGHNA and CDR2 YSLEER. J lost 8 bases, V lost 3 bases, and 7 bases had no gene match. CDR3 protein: CASSQSDRVHSPLHF. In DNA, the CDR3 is TGCGCCAGCAGCCAGTCCGACAGGGTCCATTCACCCCTCCACTTT.

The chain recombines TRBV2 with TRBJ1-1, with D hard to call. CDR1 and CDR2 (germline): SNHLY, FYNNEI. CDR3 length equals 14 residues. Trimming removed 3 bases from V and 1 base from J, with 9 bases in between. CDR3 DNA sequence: TGTGCCAGCAGTGACCGGGTGGGGAACACTGAAGCTTTCTTT. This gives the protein CASSDRVGNTEAFF.

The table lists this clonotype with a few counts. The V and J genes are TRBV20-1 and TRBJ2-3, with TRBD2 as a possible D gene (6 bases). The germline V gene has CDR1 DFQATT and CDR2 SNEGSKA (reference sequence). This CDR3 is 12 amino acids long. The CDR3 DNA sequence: TGCAGCTCGGACTACCGCACAGATACGCAGTATTTT. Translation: CSSDYRTDTQYF.

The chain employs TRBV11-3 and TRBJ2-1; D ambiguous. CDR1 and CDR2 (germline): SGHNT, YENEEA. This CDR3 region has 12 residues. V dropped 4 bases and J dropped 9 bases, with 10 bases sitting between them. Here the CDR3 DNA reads TGTGCCAGCAGCTCGTCTGACGGTGAGCAGTTCTTC. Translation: CASSSSDGEQFF.

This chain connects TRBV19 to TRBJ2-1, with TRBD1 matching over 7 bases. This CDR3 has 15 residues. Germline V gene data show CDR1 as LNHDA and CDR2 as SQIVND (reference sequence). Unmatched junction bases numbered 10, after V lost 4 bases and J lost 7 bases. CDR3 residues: CASSTHRGNLNEQFF. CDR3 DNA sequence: TGTGCCAGTAGTACACACAGGGGTAATCTGAATGAGCAGTTCTTC. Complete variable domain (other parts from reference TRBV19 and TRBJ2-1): DGGITQSPKYLFRKEGQNVTLSCEQNLNHDAMYWYRQDPGQGLRLIYYSQIVNDFQKGDIAEGYSVSREKKESFPLTVTSAQKNPTAFYLCASSTHRGNLNEQFFGPGTRLTVL.

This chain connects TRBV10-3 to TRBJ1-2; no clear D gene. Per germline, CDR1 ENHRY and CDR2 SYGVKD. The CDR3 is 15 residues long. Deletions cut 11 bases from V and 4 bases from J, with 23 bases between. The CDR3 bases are TGTGCCGCTGCCGAGTTCTACTACAACCGCTATGGCTACACCTTC. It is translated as CAAAEFYYNRYGYTF.

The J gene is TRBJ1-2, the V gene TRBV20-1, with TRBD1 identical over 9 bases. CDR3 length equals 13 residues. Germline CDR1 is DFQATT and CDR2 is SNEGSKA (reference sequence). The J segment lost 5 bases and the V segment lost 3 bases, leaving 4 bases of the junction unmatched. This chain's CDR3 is CSARKDRGYGYTF. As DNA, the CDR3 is TGCAGTGCTAGGAAGGACAGGGGTTATGGCTACACCTTC.

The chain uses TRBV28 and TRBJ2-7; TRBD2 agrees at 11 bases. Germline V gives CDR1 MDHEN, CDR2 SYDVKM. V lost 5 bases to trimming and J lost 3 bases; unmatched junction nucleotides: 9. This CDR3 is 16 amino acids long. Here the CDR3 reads CASSGYSGRALYEQYF. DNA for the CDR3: TGTGCCAGCAGTGGCTATAGCGGGAGGGCCCTCTACGAGCAGTACTTC.

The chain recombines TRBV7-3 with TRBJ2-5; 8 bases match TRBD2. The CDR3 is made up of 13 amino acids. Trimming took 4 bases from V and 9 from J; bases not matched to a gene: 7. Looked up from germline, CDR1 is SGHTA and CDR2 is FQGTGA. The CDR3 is CASSSSGSEAQYF. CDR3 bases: TGTGCCAGCAGCTCCAGCGGGAGTGAGGCCCAGTACTTC.

The DNA for the CDR3 is TGCGCCAGCAGCTTGGCCCGACAGGGGGCGTGGTACTTC. It specifies CASSLARQGAWYF. This chain connects TRBV5-1 to TRBJ2-7; 10 bases match TRBD1. There are 13 residues in the CDR3. With 0 bases clipped from V and 12 bases from J, the junction kept 6 bases outside the gene matches. Germline V gene sequence: CDR1 SGHRS, CDR2 YFSETQ.

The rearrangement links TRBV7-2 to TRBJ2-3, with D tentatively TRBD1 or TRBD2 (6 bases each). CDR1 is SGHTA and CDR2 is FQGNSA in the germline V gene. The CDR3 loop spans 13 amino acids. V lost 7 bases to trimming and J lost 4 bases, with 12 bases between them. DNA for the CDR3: TGTGCCAGCAACGAGGGGGGTCCAGATACGCAGTATTTT. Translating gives CASNEGGPDTQYF.